The source of this T cell receptor (beta chain) is a study of T cell responses to AZD1222 COVID-19 vaccine. Study-wide points: Without day 14 samples, only post-peak T cell repertoires were studied. With two AZD1222 doses given, Spike-specific TCR breadth and depth both rose. CD4 TCRs covered the whole spike, strongest at regions 160-218 and 743-854. Unmutated variant regions are reportedly the target of nearly half of TCRs that are spike-specific.

V lost 8 bases, J lost 2 bases, and 16 bases lay in between. Germline V gene data show CDR1 as LNHDA and CDR2 as SQIVND (reference sequence). The CDR3 runs 14 residues. Remarks on this clone: The target antigen is unknown.

Data came from immunoSEQ multiplex PCR; TCRdb stores just in-frame clones and leaves some out. The sample carries roughly 100,000 clones, about nine tenths recorded once. The chain employs TRBV19 and TRBJ2-7; the D gene is possibly TRBD1 (5 bases). Sequenced material: peripheral blood, taken on day 0 of AZD1222 vaccination. The sequence came from an adult in good health. The CDR3 protein is CASWSGEDTYEQYF. CDR3 DNA: TGTGCCAGTTGGTCTGGAGAGGACACCTACGAGCAGTACTTC. The variable domain in full, completed from reference TRBV19 and TRBJ2-7, reads DGGITQSPKYLFRKEGQNVTLSCEQNLNHDAMYWYRQDPGQGLRLIYYSQIVNDFQKGDIAEGYSVSREKKESFPLTVTSAQKNPTAFYLCASWSGEDTYEQYFGPGTRLTVT.